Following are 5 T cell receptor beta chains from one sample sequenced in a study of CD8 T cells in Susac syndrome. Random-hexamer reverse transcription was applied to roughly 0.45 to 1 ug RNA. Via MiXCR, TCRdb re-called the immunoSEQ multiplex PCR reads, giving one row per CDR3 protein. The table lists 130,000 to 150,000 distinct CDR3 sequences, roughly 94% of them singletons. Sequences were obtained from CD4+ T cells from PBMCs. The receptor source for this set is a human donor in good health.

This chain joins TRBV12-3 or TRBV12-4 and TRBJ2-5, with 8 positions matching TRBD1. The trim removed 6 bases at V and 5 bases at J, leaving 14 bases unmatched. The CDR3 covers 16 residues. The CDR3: CASSLWGPGGSETQYF. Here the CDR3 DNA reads TGTGCCAGCAGCCTCTGGGGGCCAGGGGGCTCGGAGACCCAGTACTTC.

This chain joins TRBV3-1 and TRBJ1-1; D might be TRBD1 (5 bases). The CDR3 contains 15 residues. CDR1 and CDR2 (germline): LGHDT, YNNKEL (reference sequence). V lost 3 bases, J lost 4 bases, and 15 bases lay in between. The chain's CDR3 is CASSHYLKGTTEAFF. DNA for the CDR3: TGTGCCAGCAGCCACTACCTGAAGGGGACCACTGAAGCTTTCTTT.

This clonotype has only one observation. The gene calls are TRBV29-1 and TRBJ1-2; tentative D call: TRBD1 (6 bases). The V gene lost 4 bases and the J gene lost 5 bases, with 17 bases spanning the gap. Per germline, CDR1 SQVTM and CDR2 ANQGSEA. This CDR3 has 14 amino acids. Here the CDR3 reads CSVVFFGTKYGYTF. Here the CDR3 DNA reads TGCAGCGTTGTCTTTTTCGGGACAAAATATGGCTACACCTTC.

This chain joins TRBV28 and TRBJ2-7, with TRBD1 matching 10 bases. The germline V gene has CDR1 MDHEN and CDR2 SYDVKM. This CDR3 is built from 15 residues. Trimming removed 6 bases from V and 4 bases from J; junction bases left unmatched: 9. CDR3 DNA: TGTGCCAGCAGCCTCCCCGGACAGGGGGGGTACGAGCAGTACTTC. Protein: CASSLPGQGGYEQYF.

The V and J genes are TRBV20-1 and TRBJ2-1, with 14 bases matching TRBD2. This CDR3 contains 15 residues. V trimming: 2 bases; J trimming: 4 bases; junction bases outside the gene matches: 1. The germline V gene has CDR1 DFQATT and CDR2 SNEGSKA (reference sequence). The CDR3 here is CSARRTSGGYNEQFF. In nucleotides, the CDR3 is TGCAGTGCTAGAAGGACTAGCGGGGGGTACAATGAGCAGTTCTTC.